These 31 T cell receptor beta chains came from one sample sequenced in a study of cytomegalovirus exposure and HLA in healthy donors. TCRdb's copy holds only in-frame clones and misses some; the assay was immunoSEQ multiplex PCR. Of about 360,000 clones listed, 86% are singletons. The material sequenced was PBMCs. The receptors come from a woman aged 18-29 years in good health and CMV-seronegative.

The chain uses TRBV20-1 and TRBJ2-5; D is ambiguous. This CDR3 comprises 11 residues. Trimming took 7 bases from V and 4 from J, leaving 10 bases between them. Germline CDR1 DFQATT, CDR2 SNEGSKA (reference sequence). DNA for the CDR3: TGCAGTGTGCGTTCTGGAGAGACCCAGTACTTC. Translation: CSVRSGETQYF.

The chain has TRBV2 and TRBJ2-5; maybe TRBD1 (5 bases). The CDR3 consists of 14 residues. Per germline, CDR1 SNHLY and CDR2 FYNNEI. The V end lost 4 bases, the J end lost 5 bases, and 14 bases lay between the germline ends. CDR3 DNA: TGTGCCAGCAGTGCAGGGATGGGCCTTGAGACCCAGTACTTC. This translates into CASSAGMGLETQYF. Variable domain in full (rest from reference TRBV2 and TRBJ2-5): EPEVTQTPSHQVTQMGQEVILRCVPISNHLYFYWYRQILGQKVEFLVSFYNNEISEKSEIFDDQFSVERPDGSNFTLKIRSTKLEDSAMYFCASSAGMGLETQYFGPGTRLLVL.

This clone appeared a few times. The rearrangement joins TRBV28 to TRBJ1-2, with 7 bases lining up with TRBD1. This CDR3 contains 15 residues. Germline V gene sequence: CDR1 MDHEN, CDR2 SYDVKM. V dropped 5 bases and J dropped 7; count of bases not matched to a gene: 13. The CDR3, as DNA: TGTGCCAGCAGTGGACAGGCCTCCACCATCCGTGGCTACACCTTC. Its protein is CASSGQASTIRGYTF.

The chain is built from TRBV10-3 and TRBJ1-1, with D perhaps matching TRBD1 (5 bases). V lost 8 bases and J lost 3, with 10 bases in between. Germline V gene data show CDR1 as ENHRY and CDR2 as SYGVKD. This CDR3 is built from 12 residues. CDR3 amino acids: CAIREGYTEAFF. DNA for the CDR3: TGTGCCATCCGGGAGGGGTACACTGAAGCTTTCTTT.

The chain combines TRBV2 with TRBJ1-2; D may be TRBD1 (5 bases). This CDR3 is built from 17 residues. The ends were cut back, 6 bases at V and 0 bases at J, with 20 bases in the middle. Germline loops: CDR1 SNHLY, CDR2 FYNNEI. In nucleotides, the CDR3 is TGTGCCAGCAGGCCCTGGGAGGGGCCCCGCTCTAACTATGGCTACACCTTC. Protein sequence: CASRPWEGPRSNYGYTF.

The genes are TRBV4-2 and TRBJ1-4; a possible D gene is TRBD1 (6 bases). V was clipped by 1 base and J by 2 bases, with 8 bases between them. Germline lookup yields CDR1 LGHNA and CDR2 YNFKEQ. CDR3 length: 15 residues. DNA of the CDR3: TGTGCCAGCAGCCAAGTGGGGGCGACTAATGAAAAACTGTTTTTT. Translated: CASSQVGATNEKLFF.

The V and J genes are TRBV6-1 and TRBJ1-5; D is perhaps TRBD1 (5 bases). The CDR3 covers 15 residues. Germline-derived CDR1 and CDR2 are MNHNS and SASEGT. V shed 3 bases and J shed 7 bases, with 16 bases lying between them. The CDR3 loop reads CASSEWQGSLQPQHF. The CDR3, as DNA: TGTGCCAGCAGTGAGTGGCAGGGAAGCCTCCAGCCCCAGCATTTT.

In the case of this clone: The sample contains more than one DNA sequence encoding this CDR3. This chain joins TRBV6-1 and TRBJ1-5; tentative D call: TRBD1 (6 bases). Trimming shortened V by 7 bases and J by 2 bases, and 15 bases separated the two germline ends. CDR3 length equals 15 residues. Germline lookup yields CDR1 MNHNS and CDR2 SASEGT. This CDR3 is CASTLGRGGNQPQHF. DNA for the CDR3: TGTGCCAGCACCCTGGGCAGGGGAGGCAATCAGCCCCAGCATTTT.

This clone appeared once. The rearrangement links TRBV6-6 to TRBJ2-1; D unclear. The CDR3 has 14 residues. The V end was cut by 2 bases, the J end by 3 bases, with 8 bases between. The germline V gene encodes CDR1 MNHNY and CDR2 SVGAGI (reference sequence). The CDR3 nucleotides read TGTGCCAGCAGTTACGCGGCGGACTACAATGAGCAGTTCTTC. This encodes CASSYAADYNEQFF.

The V and J genes are TRBV11-3 and TRBJ2-5, with a weak D call TRBD1 (5 bases). The CDR3 totals 13 residues. With 4 bases removed from V and 3 bases from J, the gap between germline ends came to 9 bases. Per germline, CDR1 SGHNT and CDR2 YENEEA. The CDR3 here is CASSSFREETQYF. The CDR3 bases are TGTGCCAGCAGCTCTTTCAGGGAAGAGACCCAGTACTTC.

The V call is TRBV5-4, the J call TRBJ1-2, with 9 bases aligning to TRBD1. J gave up 5 bases and V 2 bases, and 13 bases lay outside the gene matches. The CDR3 extends over 17 amino acids. The germline V gene has CDR1 SGHNT and CDR2 YYREEE (reference sequence). The CDR3 here is CASSFIYPDRGEYGYTF. For the CDR3, the DNA is TGTGCCAGCAGCTTTATTTACCCGGACAGGGGAGAATATGGCTACACCTTC. Full variable domain (missing parts from reference TRBV5-4 and TRBJ1-2): ETGVTQSPTHLIKTRGQQVTLRCSSQSGHNTVSWYQQALGQGPQFIFQYYREEENGRGNFPPRFSGLQFPNYSSELNVNALELDDSALYLCASSFIYPDRGEYGYTFGSGTRLTVV.

The chain employs TRBV30 and TRBJ1-2, with 7 bases lining up with TRBD1. The CDR3 covers 12 residues. The V gene's germline CDR1 is GTSNPN and CDR2 SVGIG (reference sequence). CDR3 in amino acids: CAGGQRNYGYTF. The CDR3 DNA is TGTGCTGGGGGACAGAGGAACTATGGCTACACCTTC.

This clone was observed a single time. This chain joins TRBV18 and TRBJ1-3, with unresolved D. Between the trimmed V and J ends, which lost 3 bases and 2 bases, there was a span of 14 bases. The CDR3 runs 16 residues. Germline assignment: CDR1 KGHSH and CDR2 LQKENI. CDR3: CASSPVPSPAGNTIYF. CDR3 DNA sequence: TGTGCCAGCTCACCCGTACCCTCTCCGGCTGGAAACACCATATATTTT.

The CDR3 region is CASSRERGQETQYF. CDR3 bases: TGCGCCAGCAGCCGTGAACGGGGCCAAGAGACCCAGTACTTC. The gene calls are TRBV5-1 and TRBJ2-5; D is possibly TRBD2 (5 bases). The CDR3 is made up of 14 amino acids. The V gene lost 4 bases and the J gene lost 1 base, with 11 bases spanning the gap. CDR1 and CDR2 (germline): SGHRS, YFSETQ.

The V and J genes are TRBV4-1 and TRBJ2-3; TRBD2 matches at 8 bases. This CDR3 spans 13 amino acids. CDR1 MGHRA and CDR2 YSYEKL come from the germline V gene. V dropped 4 bases and J dropped 5; count of bases not matched to a gene: 2. The CDR3 DNA sequence: TGCGCCAGCAGCCCGGGGGGGCGAGATACGCAGTATTTT. As protein: CASSPGGRDTQYF.

The V call is TRBV4-2, the J call TRBJ2-7, with TRBD2 matching over 9 bases. Per germline, CDR1 LGHNA and CDR2 YNFKEQ. Trimming removed 2 bases from V and 4 bases from J; junction bases left unmatched: 9. This CDR3 region has 16 residues. The CDR3 sequence: CASSQTHSGGSYEQYF. CDR3 DNA: TGTGCCAGCAGCCAAACCCATAGCGGGGGTTCTTACGAGCAGTACTTC.

This clone was counted once. CDR3 amino acids: CAWRPDRLGEAFF. The CDR3 bases are TGTGCCTGGAGGCCGGACAGGTTGGGTGAAGCTTTCTTT. V and J are TRBV30 and TRBJ1-1; 7 bases line up with TRBD1. V lost 3 bases and J lost 7; bases outside the gene matches: 8. The CDR3 is 13 amino acids. Germline CDR1 reads GTSNPN; CDR2 reads SVGIG (reference sequence).

The V and J genes are TRBV25-1 and TRBJ2-1; 8 positions match TRBD1. Looked up from germline, CDR1 is MGHDK and CDR2 is SYGVNS. The CDR3 sequence is 15 residues long. Trimming at V came to 6 bases and at J to 4 bases, leaving 8 bases not matched to a gene. CDR3 nucleotide sequence: TGTGCCAGCAGCCGATCGGACAGGGATTACAATGAGCAGTTCTTC. Its protein is CASSRSDRDYNEQFF.

The J gene is TRBJ2-5, the V gene TRBV30; D is uncertain. Germline-derived CDR1 and CDR2 are GTSNPN and SVGIG (reference sequence). Trimming took 3 bases from V and 3 from J, leaving 17 bases between them. The CDR3 consists of 15 residues. The CDR3 protein is CAWSAAVLKEETQYF. The DNA of the CDR3 is TGTGCCTGGAGCGCCGCGGTCCTTAAGGAAGAGACCCAGTACTTC.

V gene TRBV9 combines with J gene TRBJ1-3; TRBD1 aligns across 7 bases. Germline-derived CDR1 and CDR2 are SGDLS and YYNGEE. Losses at the gene ends were 5 bases for V and 2 bases for J; bases not matched to a gene: 10. The CDR3 is made up of 16 amino acids. CDR3 sequence reads: CASRDLGGGPGNTIYF. The CDR3 region has the DNA TGTGCCAGCAGGGACTTAGGGGGCGGCCCTGGAAACACCATATATTTT.

This chain links TRBV19 with TRBJ2-5; tentatively, D is TRBD1 (7 bases). Trimming cost V 1 base and J 5 bases, with 8 bases left between them. The CDR3 runs to 13 residues. Germline V CDR1 and CDR2: LNHDA, SQIVND (reference sequence). Here the CDR3 DNA reads TGTGCCAGTAGTATAGCAGGGGGGGAGACCCAGTACTTC. It specifies CASSIAGGETQYF.

This clone was seen a few times. The chain links TRBV5-4 to TRBJ2-7, with D perhaps TRBD2 (7 bases). Per germline, CDR1 SGHNT and CDR2 YYREEE (reference sequence). The CDR3 is 16 residues long. V lost 0 bases, J lost 2 bases, and 15 bases lay in between. Here the CDR3 DNA reads TGTGCCAGCAGCTTGGAATTGGGGGGGGCTACCTACGAGCAGTACTTC. Translation gives CASSLELGGATYEQYF. Based on the CDR3 plus reference TRBV5-4 and TRBJ2-7, the full variable domain is ETGVTQSPTHLIKTRGQQVTLRCSSQSGHNTVSWYQQALGQGPQFIFQYYREEENGRGNFPPRFSGLQFPNYSSELNVNALELDDSALYLCASSLELGGATYEQYFGPGTRLTVT.

This sequence joins TRBV5-4 and TRBJ2-1; possible D gene TRBD2, 5 bases. The germline gives CDR1 SGHNT, CDR2 YYREEE (reference sequence). The V gene lost 5 bases and the J gene lost 2 bases, with 17 bases spanning the gap. The CDR3 is 16 amino acids. CDR3 amino acids: CASSLPGSGTYNEQFF. CDR3 coding DNA: TGTGCCAGCAGTCTCCCGGGGAGCGGAACCTACAATGAGCAGTTCTTC. The whole variable domain, remainder taken from reference TRBV5-4 and TRBJ2-1, is ETGVTQSPTHLIKTRGQQVTLRCSSQSGHNTVSWYQQALGQGPQFIFQYYREEENGRGNFPPRFSGLQFPNYSSELNVNALELDDSALYLCASSLPGSGTYNEQFFGPGTRLTVL.

J is TRBJ2-2 and V is TRBV28; 9 bases match TRBD1. Germline-derived CDR1 and CDR2 are MDHEN and SYDVKM. The CDR3 contains 14 residues. The CDR3 sequence is CGVWGQGSTGELFF. The CDR3 DNA is TGTGGCGTCTGGGGACAGGGATCAACCGGGGAGCTGTTTTTT.

V is TRBV5-1 and J is TRBJ1-1, with 8 nucleotides matching TRBD1. CDR3 length: 14 residues. The J segment lost 4 bases and the V segment lost 4 bases, leaving 6 bases of the junction unmatched. The germline V gene has CDR1 SGHRS and CDR2 YFSETQ. CDR3 region: CASSVTGGSTEAFF. CDR3 coding DNA: TGCGCCAGCAGCGTAACAGGGGGTTCCACTGAAGCTTTCTTT. The variable domain in full, completed from reference TRBV5-1 and TRBJ1-1, reads KAGVTQTPRYLIKTRGQQVTLSCSPISGHRSVSWYQQTPGQGLQFLFEYFSETQRNKGNFPGRFSGRQFSNSRSEMNVSTLELGDSALYLCASSVTGGSTEAFFGQGTRLTVV.

The V and J genes are TRBV19 and TRBJ2-1, with a weak D call TRBD2 (5 bases). V was cut by 4 bases and J by 5 bases, with 6 bases left in between. This CDR3 has 12 residues. Germline CDR1 is LNHDA and CDR2 is SQIVND (reference sequence). CDR3 bases: TGTGCCAGTAGTAACGGGGACAATGAGCAGTTCTTC. Its translation is CASSNGDNEQFF.

The V and J genes are TRBV6-1 and TRBJ1-1; no firm D call. Trimming removed 7 bases from V and 1 base from J, with 10 bases in between. From germline, CDR1 is MNHNS and CDR2 SASEGT. The CDR3 runs to 13 residues. The CDR3 reads CASTRSQNTEAFF. As DNA, the CDR3 is TGTGCCAGCACAAGGAGTCAGAACACTGAAGCTTTCTTT.

The rearrangement links TRBV21-1 to TRBJ1-5. TRBV21-1 is a recognized pseudogene. The CDR3 extends over 16 amino acids. The CDR3 reads CASRKQAGEGKQPQHF. Here the CDR3 DNA reads TGTGCCAGCAGAAAACAGGCAGGGGAGGGGAAACAGCCCCAGCATTTT.

This clone was seen a single time. The rearrangement uses TRBV15 and TRBJ1-1; D not resolved. V lost 5 bases and J 1 base, leaving 8 bases between the germline ends. CDR3 size: 13 residues. Germline V gives CDR1 LNHNV, CDR2 YYDKDF (reference sequence). Here the CDR3 reads CATSAGWNTEAFF. CDR3 coding DNA: TGTGCCACCAGCGCGGGGTGGAACACTGAAGCTTTCTTT.

Here the CDR3 reads CASSQDKWTSRYNEQFF. DNA for the CDR3: TGTGCCAGCAGCCAAGATAAATGGACTAGCAGATACAATGAGCAGTTCTTC. V and J are TRBV14 and TRBJ2-1; the match to TRBD2 covers 8 bases. The germline CDR1 and CDR2 sequences are SGHDN and FVKESK. The CDR3 contains 17 residues. The V and J ends lost 0 bases and 4 bases, in that order; junction bases with no gene match: 8. Full variable domain (outside the CDR3, taken from reference TRBV14 and TRBJ2-1): EAGVTQFPSHSVIEKGQTVTLRCDPISGHDNLYWYRRVMGKEIKFLLHFVKESKQDESGMPNNRFLAERTGGTYSTLKVQPAELEDSGVYFCASSQDKWTSRYNEQFFGPGTRLTVL.

The rearrangement uses TRBV6-5 and TRBJ2-7; 7 bases fit TRBD2. The CDR3 runs to 14 residues. Germline V gene sequence: CDR1 MNHEY, CDR2 SVGAGI. V lost 5 bases to trimming and J lost 5 bases; unmatched junction nucleotides: 9. CDR3 nucleotide sequence: TGTGCCAGCAGTGAAGAGCTAGCGGAAGACGAGCAGTACTTC. Translated, it gives CASSEELAEDEQYF.